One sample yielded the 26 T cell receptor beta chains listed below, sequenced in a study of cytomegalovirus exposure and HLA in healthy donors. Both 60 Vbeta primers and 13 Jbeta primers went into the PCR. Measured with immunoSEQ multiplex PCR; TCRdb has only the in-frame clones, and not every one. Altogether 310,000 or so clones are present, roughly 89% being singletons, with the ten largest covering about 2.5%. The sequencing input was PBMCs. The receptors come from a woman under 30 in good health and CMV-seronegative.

CDR3 residues: CASSYPSAGELFF. CDR3 nucleotides: TGTGCCAGCAGTTACCCGTCGGCCGGGGAGCTGTTTTTT. The V gene is TRBV6-6, the J gene TRBJ2-2; D remains ambiguous. The CDR3 is 13 amino acids. Looked up from germline, CDR1 is MNHNY and CDR2 is SVGAGI (reference sequence). V was shortened by 2 bases and J by 6 bases, with 7 bases between the two germline ends.

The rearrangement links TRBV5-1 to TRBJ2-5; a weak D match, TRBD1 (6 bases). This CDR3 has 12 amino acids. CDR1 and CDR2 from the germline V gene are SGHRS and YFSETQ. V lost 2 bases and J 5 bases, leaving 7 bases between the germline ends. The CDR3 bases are TGCGCCAGCAGCTTTGACAGGGAGACCCAGTACTTC. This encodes CASSFDRETQYF.

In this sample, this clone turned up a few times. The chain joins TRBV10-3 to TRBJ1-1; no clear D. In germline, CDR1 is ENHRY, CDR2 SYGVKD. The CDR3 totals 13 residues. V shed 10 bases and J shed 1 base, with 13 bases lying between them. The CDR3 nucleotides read TGTGCCACCAGCCAGGATGGGAACACTGAAGCTTTCTTT. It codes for CATSQDGNTEAFF.

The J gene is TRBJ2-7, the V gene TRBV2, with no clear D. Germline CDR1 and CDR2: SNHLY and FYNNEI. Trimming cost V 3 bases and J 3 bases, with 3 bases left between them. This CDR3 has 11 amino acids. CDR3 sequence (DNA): TGTGCCAGCAGTGACATCTACGAGCAGTACTTC. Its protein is CASSDIYEQYF. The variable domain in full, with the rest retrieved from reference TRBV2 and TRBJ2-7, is EPEVTQTPSHQVTQMGQEVILRCVPISNHLYFYWYRQILGQKVEFLVSFYNNEISEKSEIFDDQFSVERPDGSNFTLKIRSTKLEDSAMYFCASSDIYEQYFGPGTRLTVT.

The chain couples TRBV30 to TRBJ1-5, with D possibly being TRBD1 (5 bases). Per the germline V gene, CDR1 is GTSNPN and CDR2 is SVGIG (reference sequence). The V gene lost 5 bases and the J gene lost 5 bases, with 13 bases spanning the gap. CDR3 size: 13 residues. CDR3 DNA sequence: TGTGCCTGGGGGGGGTCGGGACATCAGCCCCAGCATTTT. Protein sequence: CAWGGSGHQPQHF.

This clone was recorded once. CDR3 nucleotides: TGTGCCAGCACGAACCCTGGGAGGGTGGGCCTCTCTGGGGCCAACGTCCTGACTTTC. As protein: CASTNPGRVGLSGANVLTF. The V gene is TRBV19, the J gene TRBJ2-6, with 7 nucleotides matching TRBD2. With V trimmed by 9 bases and J by 0 bases, 17 bases remained unmatched. This CDR3 comprises 19 residues. Germline CDR1 LNHDA, CDR2 SQIVND (reference sequence).

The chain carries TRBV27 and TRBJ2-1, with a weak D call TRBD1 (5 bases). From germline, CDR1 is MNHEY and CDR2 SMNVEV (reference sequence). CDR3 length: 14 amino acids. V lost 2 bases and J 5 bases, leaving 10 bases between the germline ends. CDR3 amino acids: CASSLRRQNNEQFF. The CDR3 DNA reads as TGTGCCAGCAGTTTAAGACGACAGAACAATGAGCAGTTCTTC.

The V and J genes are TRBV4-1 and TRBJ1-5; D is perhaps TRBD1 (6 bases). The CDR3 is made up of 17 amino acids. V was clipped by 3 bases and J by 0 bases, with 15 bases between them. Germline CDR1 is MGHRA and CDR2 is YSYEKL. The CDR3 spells CASSQIVTGFSNQPQHF. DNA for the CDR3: TGCGCCAGCAGCCAGATCGTTACAGGGTTTAGCAATCAGCCCCAGCATTTT.

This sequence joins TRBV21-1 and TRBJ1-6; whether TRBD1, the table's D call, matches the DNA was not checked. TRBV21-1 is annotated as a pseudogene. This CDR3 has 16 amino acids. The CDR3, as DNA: TGTGCCAGCAGCAAAATTCGGGACAGTTATAATTCACCCCTCCACTTT. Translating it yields CASSKIRDSYNSPLHF.

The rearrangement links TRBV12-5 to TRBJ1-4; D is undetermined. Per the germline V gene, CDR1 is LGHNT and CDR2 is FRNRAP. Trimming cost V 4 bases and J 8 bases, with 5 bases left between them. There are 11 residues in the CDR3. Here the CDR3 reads CASGSGEKLFF. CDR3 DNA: TGTGCTAGTGGTTCGGGGGAAAAACTGTTTTTT.

The CDR3 coding sequence is TGTGCCAGCAGTGAAGCGCGGAACGAGCAGTACTTC. The encoded protein is CASSEARNEQYF. The chain is built from TRBV2 and TRBJ2-7; D is unclear. The CDR3 contains 12 residues. Trimming removed 0 bases from V and 5 bases from J, with 5 bases in between. Germline-derived CDR1 and CDR2 are SNHLY and FYNNEI.

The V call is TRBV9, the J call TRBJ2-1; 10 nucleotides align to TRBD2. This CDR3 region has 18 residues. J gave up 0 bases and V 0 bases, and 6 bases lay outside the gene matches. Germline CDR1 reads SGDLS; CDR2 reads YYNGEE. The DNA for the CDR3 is TGTGCCAGCAGCGTAGGTTGGCTAGCGGGGGCCTCCTACAATGAGCAGTTCTTC. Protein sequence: CASSVGWLAGASYNEQFF. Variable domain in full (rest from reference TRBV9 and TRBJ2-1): DSGVTQTPKHLITATGQRVTLRCSPRSGDLSVYWYQQSLDQGLQFLIQYYNGEERAKGNILERFSAQQFPDLHSELNLSSLELGDSALYFCASSVGWLAGASYNEQFFGPGTRLTVL.

The CDR3 nucleotides are TGTGCCAGCAGTCGGACAGAGAACTATGGCTACACCTTC. Its translation is CASSRTENYGYTF. The V and J genes are TRBV2 and TRBJ1-2, with D possibly being TRBD1 (6 bases). Germline-derived CDR1 and CDR2 are SNHLY and FYNNEI. V was cut by 5 bases and J by 2 bases, with 9 bases left in between. There are 13 residues in the CDR3. Filled out from reference TRBV2 and TRBJ1-2, the complete variable domain reads EPEVTQTPSHQVTQMGQEVILRCVPISNHLYFYWYRQILGQKVEFLVSFYNNEISEKSEIFDDQFSVERPDGSNFTLKIRSTKLEDSAMYFCASSRTENYGYTFGSGTRLTVV.

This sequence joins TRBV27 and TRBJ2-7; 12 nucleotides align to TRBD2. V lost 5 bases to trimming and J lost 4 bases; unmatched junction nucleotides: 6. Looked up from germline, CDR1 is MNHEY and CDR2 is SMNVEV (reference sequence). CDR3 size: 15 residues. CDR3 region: CASSHTSGGTYEQYF. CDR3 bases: TGTGCCAGCAGTCACACTAGCGGGGGGACTTACGAGCAGTACTTC.

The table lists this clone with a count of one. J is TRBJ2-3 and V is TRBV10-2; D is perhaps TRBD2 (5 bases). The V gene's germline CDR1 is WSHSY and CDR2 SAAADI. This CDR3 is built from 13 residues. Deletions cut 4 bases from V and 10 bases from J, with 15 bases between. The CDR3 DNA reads TGCGCCAGCAGTGGAGGCGGAGAGGGCCCGCAGTATTTT. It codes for CASSGGGEGPQYF.

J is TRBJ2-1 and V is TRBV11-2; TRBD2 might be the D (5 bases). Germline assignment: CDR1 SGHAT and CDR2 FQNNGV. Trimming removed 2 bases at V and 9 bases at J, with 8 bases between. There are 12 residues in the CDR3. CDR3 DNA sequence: TGTGCCAGCAGCTTATCTCGGGGTGAGCAGTTCTTC. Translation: CASSLSRGEQFF.

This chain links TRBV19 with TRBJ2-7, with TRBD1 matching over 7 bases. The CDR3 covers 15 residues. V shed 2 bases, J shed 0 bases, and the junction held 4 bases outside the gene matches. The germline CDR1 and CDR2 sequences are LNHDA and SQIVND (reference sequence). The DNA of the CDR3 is TGTGCCAGTAGTATAACCCGGGACAGCTCCTACGAGCAGTACTTC. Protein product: CASSITRDSSYEQYF.

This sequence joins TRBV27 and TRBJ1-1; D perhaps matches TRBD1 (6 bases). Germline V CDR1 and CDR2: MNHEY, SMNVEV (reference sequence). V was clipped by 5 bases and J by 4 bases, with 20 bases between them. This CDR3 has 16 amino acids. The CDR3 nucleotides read TGTGCCAGCAGTCCCAGGATATCGGGCAGGGGCACTGAAGCTTTCTTT. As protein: CASSPRISGRGTEAFF.

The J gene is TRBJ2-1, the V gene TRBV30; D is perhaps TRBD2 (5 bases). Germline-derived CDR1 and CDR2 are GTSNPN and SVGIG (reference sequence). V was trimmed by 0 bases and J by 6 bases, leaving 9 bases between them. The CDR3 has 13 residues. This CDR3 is CAWSVLDPNEQFF. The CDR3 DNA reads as TGTGCCTGGAGTGTACTAGACCCCAATGAGCAGTTCTTC.

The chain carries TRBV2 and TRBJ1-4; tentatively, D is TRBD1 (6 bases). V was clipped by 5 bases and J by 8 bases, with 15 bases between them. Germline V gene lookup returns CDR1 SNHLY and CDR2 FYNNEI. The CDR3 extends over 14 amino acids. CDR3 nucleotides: TGTGCCAGCAGTCCACCGTCAGGGGTAGAAAAACTGTTTTTT. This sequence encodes CASSPPSGVEKLFF.

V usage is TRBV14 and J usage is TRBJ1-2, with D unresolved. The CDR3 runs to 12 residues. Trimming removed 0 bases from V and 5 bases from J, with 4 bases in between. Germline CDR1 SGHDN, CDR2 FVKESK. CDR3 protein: CASSQDSYGYTF. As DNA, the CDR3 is TGTGCCAGCAGCCAAGACAGTTATGGCTACACCTTC.

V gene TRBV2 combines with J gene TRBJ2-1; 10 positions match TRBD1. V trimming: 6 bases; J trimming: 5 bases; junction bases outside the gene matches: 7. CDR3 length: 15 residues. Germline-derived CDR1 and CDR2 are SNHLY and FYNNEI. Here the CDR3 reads CASSSDRGRDNEQFF. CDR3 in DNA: TGTGCCAGCAGCTCAGACAGGGGGCGCGACAATGAGCAGTTCTTC.

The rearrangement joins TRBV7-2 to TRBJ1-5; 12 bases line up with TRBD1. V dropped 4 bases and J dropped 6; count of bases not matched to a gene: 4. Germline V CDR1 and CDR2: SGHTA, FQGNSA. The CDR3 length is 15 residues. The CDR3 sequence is CASSSGQGAGQPQHF. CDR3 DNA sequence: TGTGCCAGCAGCTCGGGACAGGGGGCTGGTCAGCCCCAGCATTTT.

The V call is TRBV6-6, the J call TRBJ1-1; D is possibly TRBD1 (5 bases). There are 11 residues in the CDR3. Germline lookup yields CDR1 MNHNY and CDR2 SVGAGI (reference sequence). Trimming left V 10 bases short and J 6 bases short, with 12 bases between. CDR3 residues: CAIWAGSEAFF. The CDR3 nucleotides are TGTGCCATATGGGCAGGGTCTGAAGCTTTCTTT.

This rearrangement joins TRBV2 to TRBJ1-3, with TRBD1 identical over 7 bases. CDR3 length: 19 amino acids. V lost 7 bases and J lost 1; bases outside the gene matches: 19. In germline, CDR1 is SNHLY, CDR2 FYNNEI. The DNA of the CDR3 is TGTGCCAGCACCGGAGACAGGGACCCTTTGCTGAGTTCTGGAAACACCATATATTTT. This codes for CASTGDRDPLLSSGNTIYF.

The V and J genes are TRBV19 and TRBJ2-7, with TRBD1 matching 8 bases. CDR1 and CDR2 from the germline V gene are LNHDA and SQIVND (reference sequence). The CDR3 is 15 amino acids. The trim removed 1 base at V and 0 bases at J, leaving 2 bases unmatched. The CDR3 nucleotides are TGTGCCAGTAGTATAGGGACAGGGAGCTCCTACGAGCAGTACTTC. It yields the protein CASSIGTGSSYEQYF.